Following are 22 T cell receptor beta chains from one sample sequenced in a study of T cell changes during pregnancy in multiple sclerosis. TCRdb's copy holds only in-frame clones and misses some; the assay was immunoSEQ multiplex PCR. The sample has roughly 30,000 clones; roughly 89% are singletons. Sequencing used CD8+ T cells from peripheral blood mononuclear cells, obtained in the second trimester of pregnancy. Receptors were obtained from a female donor with multiple sclerosis, enrolled in a pregnancy study.

This clone is large by share. The genes are TRBV10-3 and TRBJ1-6; TRBD1 agrees at 9 bases. CDR1 and CDR2 (germline): ENHRY, SYGVKD. This CDR3 contains 16 residues. The ends lost 6 bases at V and 0 bases at J; junction bases unmatched: 3. The CDR3 region is CAIRGTGSSYNSPLHF. The DNA of the CDR3 is TGTGCCATCAGGGGGACAGGGAGCTCCTATAATTCACCCCTCCACTTT.

The chain uses TRBV25-1 and TRBJ2-2, with 7 bases lining up with TRBD1. V lost 8 bases, J lost 4 bases, and 4 bases stayed unmatched. The CDR3 contains 13 residues. CDR1 MGHDK and CDR2 SYGVNS come from the germline V gene. CDR3 protein: CASYRGATGELFF. The DNA for the CDR3 is TGTGCCAGCTACAGGGGTGCCACCGGGGAGCTGTTTTTT.

V gene TRBV7-2 combines with J gene TRBJ1-2; the D is unclear. There are 14 residues in the CDR3. Between the trimmed V and J ends, which lost 5 bases and 5 bases, there was a span of 15 bases. Germline V gene sequence: CDR1 SGHTA, CDR2 FQGNSA. DNA of the CDR3: TGTGCCAGCAGCCTTCCAGGCCTTGCTTATGGCTACACCTTC. Translated, it gives CASSLPGLAYGYTF.

The rearrangement uses TRBV7-6 and TRBJ2-5; no definite D call. The CDR3 sequence is 16 residues long. V gave up 5 bases and J gave up 0 bases, with 16 bases separating them. CDR1 SGHVS and CDR2 FNYEAQ come from the germline V gene. In nucleotides, the CDR3 is TGTGCCAGCAGCCCACGGGTAGCCGAGTACCAAGAGACCCAGTACTTC. This encodes CASSPRVAEYQETQYF. Based on the CDR3 plus reference TRBV7-6 and TRBJ2-5, the full variable domain is GAGVSQSPRYKVTKRGQDVALRCDPISGHVSLYWYRQALGQGPEFLTYFNYEAQQDKSGLPNDRFSAERPEGSISTLTIQRTEQRDSAMYRCASSPRVAEYQETQYFGPGTRLLVL.

The genes are TRBV25-1 and TRBJ2-2; TRBD2 might be the D (5 bases). There are 13 residues in the CDR3. The germline V and J ends were trimmed by 5 bases and 8 bases, with 12 bases remaining between them. In germline, CDR1 is MGHDK, CDR2 SYGVNS. The CDR3 protein is CASSKRRAGELFF. CDR3 DNA sequence: TGTGCCAGCAGTAAACGGCGGGCGGGGGAGCTGTTTTTT.

The genes are TRBV9 and TRBJ2-2; D is possibly TRBD2 (6 bases). Trimming cost V 7 bases and J 1 base, with 8 bases left between them. Germline CDR1 and CDR2: SGDLS and YYNGEE. The CDR3 has 13 amino acids. CDR3 protein: CASERVNTGELFF. As DNA, the CDR3 is TGTGCCAGCGAGCGGGTGAACACCGGGGAGCTGTTTTTT.

The genes are TRBV9 and TRBJ2-3; 9 bases fit TRBD2. This CDR3 region has 17 residues. The ends lost 1 base at V and 0 bases at J; junction bases unmatched: 6. CDR1 is SGDLS, CDR2 YYNGEE, per germline. In DNA, the CDR3 is TGTGCCAGCAGCGTAAGTTCGGCGGGGGGGAGCACAGATACGCAGTATTTT. Its protein is CASSVSSAGGSTDTQYF.

This rearrangement joins TRBV7-2 to TRBJ1-2, with a weak D call TRBD1 (5 bases). The CDR3 has 14 residues. With 3 bases removed from V and 6 bases from J, the gap between germline ends came to 14 bases. CDR1 is SGHTA and CDR2 is FQGNSA in the germline V gene. The CDR3, as DNA: TGTGCCAGCAGCTTTCGGGGGGGTTTCGATGGCTACACCTTC. It yields the protein CASSFRGGFDGYTF. The entire variable domain, with the rest obtained from reference TRBV7-2 and TRBJ1-2, is as follows: GAGVSQSPSNKVTEKGKDVELRCDPISGHTALYWYRQSLGQGLEFLIYFQGNSAPDKSGLPSDRFSAERTGGSVSTLTIQRTQQEDSAVYLCASSFRGGFDGYTFGSGTRLTVV.

This clone was seen only a few times. The J gene is TRBJ1-2, the V gene TRBV4-2; D remains ambiguous. The germline V and J ends were trimmed by 1 base and 8 bases, with 8 bases remaining between them. This CDR3 has 12 amino acids. CDR1 is LGHNA, CDR2 YNFKEQ, per germline. CDR3 residues: CASSQAGRGYTF. The CDR3 DNA is TGTGCCAGCAGCCAAGCTGGGCGCGGCTACACCTTC.

The chain combines TRBV27 with TRBJ2-7; D is possibly TRBD1 (6 bases). The CDR3 runs 16 residues. The germline V and J ends were trimmed by 3 bases and 1 base, with 16 bases remaining between them. Germline V gene sequence: CDR1 MNHEY, CDR2 SMNVEV (reference sequence). For the CDR3, the DNA is TGTGCCAGCAGTTTTTCACAGGGTGTGAGGTCCTACGAGCAGTACTTC. Encoded protein: CASSFSQGVRSYEQYF.

The rearrangement joins TRBV9 to TRBJ2-2; the match to TRBD2 covers 11 bases. The V segment lost 2 bases and the J segment 5 bases; nucleotides outside the gene matches: 5. The CDR3 loop spans 16 amino acids. CDR1 SGDLS and CDR2 YYNGEE come from the germline V gene. CDR3 nucleotides: TGTGCCAGCAGCGTCGGTACTAGCGGGAGAACCGGGGAGCTGTTTTTT. Its translation is CASSVGTSGRTGELFF.

The J gene is TRBJ2-3, the V gene TRBV27, with D tentatively TRBD2 (5 bases). The V gene's germline CDR1 is MNHEY and CDR2 SMNVEV (reference sequence). V lost 3 bases to trimming and J lost 0 bases, with 13 bases between them. The CDR3 spans 16 residues. This chain's CDR3 is CASSFRGYASTDTQYF. CDR3 sequence (DNA): TGTGCCAGCAGTTTCCGAGGGTACGCTAGCACAGATACGCAGTATTTT.

The V call is TRBV18, the J call TRBJ1-5; D call uncertain. This CDR3 region has 12 residues. Germline V lookup: CDR1 KGHSH, CDR2 LQKENI. V lost 3 bases and J lost 4, with 4 bases in between. This chain's CDR3 is CASSPPNQPQHF. The DNA for the CDR3 is TGTGCCAGCTCACCCCCTAATCAGCCCCAGCATTTT.

The chain couples TRBV9 to TRBJ1-4; no clear D. V shed 3 bases and J shed 0 bases, with 9 bases lying between them. The CDR3 runs to 15 residues. In germline, CDR1 is SGDLS, CDR2 YYNGEE. The CDR3 bases are TGTGCCAGCAGCGCCGGGAAAGCAACTAATGAAAAACTGTTTTTT. It specifies CASSAGKATNEKLFF.

The rearrangement uses TRBV12-5 and TRBJ2-5; TRBD2 matches 9 bases. With 7 bases clipped from V and 4 bases from J, the junction kept 7 bases outside the gene matches. There are 14 residues in the CDR3. Germline assignment: CDR1 LGHNT and CDR2 FRNRAP. DNA of the CDR3: TGTGCTAGTGCCCTGGGACTAGCTGGAGAGACCCAGTACTTC. As protein: CASALGLAGETQYF.

The chain uses TRBV7-9 and TRBJ2-1, with D perhaps matching TRBD1 (6 bases). The CDR3 is 17 amino acids. The germline CDR1 and CDR2 sequences are SEHNR and FQNEAQ (reference sequence). The V and J ends lost 6 bases and 4 bases respectively, with 22 bases between them. DNA for the CDR3: TGTGCCAGCAGTTGGCCGGGACACAAAAGGGCATACAATGAGCAGTTCTTC. Protein product: CASSWPGHKRAYNEQFF.

In its sample, this clone ranks as medium-sized. The rearrangement links TRBV7-6 to TRBJ2-3, with D tentatively TRBD2 (6 bases). The CDR3 consists of 16 residues. Germline-derived CDR1 and CDR2 are SGHVS and FNYEAQ. With 3 bases removed from V and 6 bases from J, the gap between germline ends came to 19 bases. The CDR3 protein is CASSFSGGLSRDTQYF. The DNA of the CDR3 is TGTGCCAGCAGCTTCTCCGGGGGTTTGTCTAGGGATACGCAGTATTTT.

This clone was detected only a few times. V gene TRBV7-3 combines with J gene TRBJ1-3, with 7 bases aligning to TRBD1. With 5 bases clipped from V and 0 bases from J, the junction kept 16 bases outside the gene matches. The CDR3 totals 19 residues. The germline V gene encodes CDR1 SGHTA and CDR2 FQGTGA. CDR3 amino acids: CASSPRDSISPHSGNTIYF. The CDR3 coding sequence is TGTGCCAGCAGCCCCCGGGACAGCATAAGCCCTCACTCTGGAAACACCATATATTTT.

This clone has a single count. The chain carries TRBV9 and TRBJ2-2; 7 bases map to TRBD1. This CDR3 contains 15 residues. Per germline, CDR1 SGDLS and CDR2 YYNGEE. Losses at the gene ends were 3 bases for V and 7 bases for J; bases not matched to a gene: 9. CDR3: CASSGGDSRDGELFF. The CDR3 DNA sequence: TGTGCCAGCAGCGGAGGGGACAGCCGAGACGGGGAGCTGTTTTTT.

The chain employs TRBV6-5 and TRBJ2-5, with 9 nucleotides matching TRBD2. Trimming removed 0 bases from V and 5 bases from J; junction bases left unmatched: 7. This CDR3 region has 16 residues. The germline gives CDR1 MNHEY, CDR2 SVGAGI. The CDR3 region has the DNA TGTGCCAGCAGTTACTCCGGCGGGGGGGCCGGGGAGACCCAGTACTTC. Protein sequence: CASSYSGGGAGETQYF.

In its sample, this clone was seen once. The CDR3 sequence: CASSALFLAGGRGEGKNIQYF. CDR3 coding DNA: TGTGCCAGCAGCGCGTTATTTCTAGCGGGGGGCCGGGGAGAGGGCAAAAACATTCAGTACTTC. The rearrangement links TRBV9 to TRBJ2-4; 11 positions match TRBD2. CDR1 is SGDLS and CDR2 is YYNGEE in the germline V gene. The CDR3 is 21 residues long. V was clipped by 3 bases and J by 3 bases; unmatched bases: 20.

The rearrangement links TRBV19 to TRBJ2-7; TRBD2 is a possible D gene (5 bases). V was cut by 1 base and J by 3 bases, with 22 bases left in between. Germline lookup yields CDR1 LNHDA and CDR2 SQIVND (reference sequence). This CDR3 is 18 amino acids long. For the CDR3, the DNA is TGTGCCAGTAGTATAGTCCCCCCTCTCCGCGGGCCCAACTACGAGCAGTACTTC. Amino acids: CASSIVPPLRGPNYEQYF.